The next 27 T cell receptor beta chains were all read from a single sample in a study of identical twins. Using its own MiXCR run on the 5' RACE reads, TCRdb lists one record per CDR3 protein. The sample lists 1.5 million to 2 million distinct CDR3 sequences; about 32% were seen once. Sequencing was performed on cord blood. These receptors were collected from a newborn girl in good health.

Written as DNA, the CDR3 is TGTGCCAGCAGTGGGGAGACAGGGGGGATGTATCAGCCCCAGCATTTT. Its translation is CASSGETGGMYQPQHF. The chain joins TRBV7-8 to TRBJ1-5, with 9 bases fitting TRBD1. V was clipped by 6 bases and J by 5 bases; unmatched bases: 11. Germline CDR1 reads SGHVS; CDR2 reads FQNEAQ. The CDR3 spans 16 residues.

The V and J genes are TRBV28 and TRBJ1-5; D unresolved. Germline-derived CDR1 and CDR2 are MDHEN and SYDVKM. This CDR3 spans 14 amino acids. Trimming pared 5 bases from V and 0 bases from J, leaving 8 bases between. CDR3 DNA sequence: TGTGCCAGCAGTCCGACCGCTAGCAATCAGCCCCAGCATTTT. It yields the protein CASSPTASNQPQHF.

This clonotype has more than one count but fewer than ten. The CDR3 here is CASSVELAAETQYF. Written as DNA, the CDR3 is TGTGCCAGCAGTGTAGAACTAGCGGCGGAGACCCAGTACTTC. This chain connects TRBV28 to TRBJ2-5; 8 nucleotides agree with TRBD2. Germline CDR1 and CDR2: MDHEN and SYDVKM. V shed 5 bases, J shed 5 bases, and the junction held 7 bases outside the gene matches. CDR3 length equals 14 residues.

This chain connects TRBV20-1 to TRBJ1-5; D may be TRBD1 (6 bases). Germline assignment: CDR1 DFQATT and CDR2 SNEGSKA (reference sequence). Trimming pared 5 bases from V and 0 bases from J, leaving 8 bases between. CDR3 length: 13 residues. The CDR3 here is CSAGQTSNQPQHF. As DNA, the CDR3 is TGCAGTGCTGGACAGACTAGCAATCAGCCCCAGCATTTT.

The sample holds a few counts of this clonotype. V usage is TRBV2 and J usage is TRBJ1-4, with 11 bases that match TRBD1. The germline V gene has CDR1 SNHLY and CDR2 FYNNEI. There are 14 residues in the CDR3. The V gene end was trimmed by 5 bases and the J gene end by 13 bases; junction bases not matched to a gene: 9. This CDR3 is CASSRTGGEKRLFF. The CDR3 nucleotides are TGTGCCAGCAGTCGGACAGGGGGCGAGAAGAGACTGTTTTTT.

The CDR3 DNA sequence: TGTGCCAGCAGTTTAGCGGTCCTAGCGGCTAACTACAATGAGCAGTTCTTC. This codes for CASSLAVLAANYNEQFF. The chain is built from TRBV12-3 or TRBV12-4 and TRBJ2-1; 7 bases align to TRBD2. V was clipped by 0 bases and J by 3 bases; unmatched bases: 8. CDR3 length: 17 amino acids.

This clonotype was counted only a few times. The chain recombines TRBV5-1 with TRBJ2-1; D remains unclear. CDR1 is SGHRS and CDR2 is YFSETQ in the germline V gene. V lost 2 bases and J 5 bases, leaving 11 bases between the germline ends. The CDR3 is 14 amino acids. In DNA form, the CDR3 reads TGCGCCAGCAGCTTTTCGCGGAAAAACAATGAGCAGTTCTTC. The encoded protein is CASSFSRKNNEQFF.

The chain carries TRBV28 and TRBJ2-7, with TRBD1 as a possible D gene (6 bases). The V and J ends lost 8 bases and 3 bases respectively, with 17 bases between them. Germline V gene lookup returns CDR1 MDHEN and CDR2 SYDVKM. The length of the CDR3 is 14 residues. The CDR3 DNA reads as TGTGCCAGCGGTCAGGTGGGCAGGGGCTACGAGCAGTACTTC. Its protein is CASGQVGRGYEQYF.

This clonotype was found a few times. The CDR3 DNA reads as TGCGCCAGCAGCCAACCTCAGGGGCGGGACACTGAAGCTTTCTTT. Protein sequence: CASSQPQGRDTEAFF. The V call is TRBV4-1, the J call TRBJ1-1, with D possibly TRBD1 on 6 matching bases. Trimming removed 2 bases at V and 3 bases at J, with 13 bases between. The CDR3 has 15 amino acids. Germline V gene sequence: CDR1 MGHRA, CDR2 YSYEKL.

The chain recombines TRBV2 with TRBJ1-4; no clear D gene. The V gene lost 4 bases and the J gene lost 8 bases, with 8 bases spanning the gap. Germline V CDR1 and CDR2: SNHLY, FYNNEI. The CDR3 extends over 12 amino acids. CDR3 sequence reads: CASSGPREKLFF. The DNA for the CDR3 is TGTGCCAGCAGTGGCCCTCGCGAAAAACTGTTTTTT.

This chain uses TRBV10-3 with TRBJ1-5; D is undetermined. Germline CDR1 is ENHRY and CDR2 is SYGVKD. V lost 0 bases to trimming and J lost 1 base, with 7 bases between them. This CDR3 comprises 15 residues. CDR3 protein: CAISESSRSNQPQHF. CDR3 DNA sequence: TGTGCCATCAGTGAGTCTAGCAGGAGCAATCAGCCCCAGCATTTT.

The CDR3 DNA is TGTGCCAGCAGCAAAGCGCCAGGGGGCTACGAGCAGTACTTC. This encodes CASSKAPGGYEQYF. This chain links TRBV21-1 with TRBJ2-7; the D call of TRBD1 is as the table states it, not checked on the DNA. TRBV21-1 is tagged as a pseudogene. The CDR3 covers 14 residues.

This clonotype was detected only a few times. The rearrangement joins TRBV20-1 to TRBJ2-1; possibly TRBD1 for D (5 bases). The CDR3 runs 11 residues. The V gene's germline CDR1 is DFQATT and CDR2 SNEGSKA (reference sequence). V was pared by 2 bases and J by 8 bases, with 7 bases between. The CDR3, as DNA: TGCAGTGCTAGAAACAGGCATGAGCAGTTCTTC. As protein: CSARNRHEQFF.

This clonotype was observed a handful of times. The chain is built from TRBV4-1 and TRBJ2-1; 10 bases align to TRBD2. The J segment lost 5 bases and the V segment lost 1 base, leaving 8 bases of the junction unmatched. Looked up from germline, CDR1 is MGHRA and CDR2 is YSYEKL. CDR3 length equals 17 residues. CDR3 loop: CASSQANPSGRDNEQFF. CDR3 nucleotide sequence: TGCGCCAGCAGCCAAGCTAATCCTAGCGGGAGAGACAATGAGCAGTTCTTC.

This clonotype was counted a few times. This chain links TRBV28 with TRBJ2-3, with 8 bases lining up with TRBD2. Per germline, CDR1 MDHEN and CDR2 SYDVKM. The CDR3 consists of 14 residues. V gave up 2 bases and J gave up 6 bases; unmatched junction bases: 4. Here the CDR3 DNA reads TGTGCCAGCAGTTTAAGCGGGAGTGGGGATACGCAGTATTTT. It translates to CASSLSGSGDTQYF.

Worth noting for this clonotype: Given a much more abundant clone one base away, this may be a read error. The rearrangement uses TRBV20-1 and TRBJ1-1; D unresolved. The V and J ends lost 3 bases and 0 bases respectively, with 5 bases between them. The CDR3 has 12 amino acids. The germline V gene encodes CDR1 DFQATT and CDR2 SNEGSKA (reference sequence). CDR3 residues: CSASQMNTEAFF. The DNA of the CDR3 is TGCAGTGCTAGCCAAATGAACACTGAAGCTTTCTTT.

Many counts were recorded for this clonotype. The V and J genes are TRBV28 and TRBJ2-1; D is possibly TRBD1 (5 bases). CDR3 size: 14 residues. Germline CDR1 is MDHEN and CDR2 is SYDVKM. V was pared by 2 bases and J by 4 bases, with 9 bases between. The CDR3 sequence: CASSLQGRYNEQFF. As DNA, the CDR3 is TGTGCCAGCAGTTTACAGGGCAGGTACAATGAGCAGTTCTTC.

In this sample, this clonotype turned up a few times. The CDR3 reads CASSQDPYNEQYF. Here the CDR3 DNA reads TGCGCCAGCAGCCAAGATCCCTACAATGAGCAGTACTTC. This chain joins TRBV4-1 and TRBJ2-1; D is unclear. Gene TRBJ2-7 matches the end of the DNA better, so the J call may be wrong. The germline V gene encodes CDR1 MGHRA and CDR2 YSYEKL. The CDR3 is 13 amino acids.

CDR3 coding DNA: TGTGCCAGCAGCTTAGAGGAGGCGGGTACGCAGTATTTT. It specifies CASSLEEAGTQYF. The rearrangement uses TRBV7-2 and TRBJ2-3; a possible D gene is TRBD2 (5 bases). Germline CDR1 and CDR2: SGHTA and FQGNSA. The CDR3 has 13 residues. V lost 1 base and J lost 8, with 10 bases in between.

The chain recombines TRBV28 with TRBJ2-1, with 14 bases matching TRBD2. The CDR3 length is 15 residues. Germline V CDR1 and CDR2: MDHEN, SYDVKM. J lost 7 bases, V lost 5 bases, and 4 bases had no gene match. CDR3: CASSGRTSGRNEQFF. As DNA, the CDR3 is TGTGCCAGCAGTGGACGGACTAGCGGGAGGAATGAGCAGTTCTTC. The full variable domain, in which reference TRBV28 and TRBJ2-1 provide the parts outside the CDR3, is DVKVTQSSRYLVKRTGEKVFLECVQDMDHENMFWYRQDPGLGLRLIYFSYDVKMKEKGDIPEGYSVSREKKERFSLILESASTNQTSMYLCASSGRTSGRNEQFFGPGTRLTVL.

This clonotype was counted a few times. The chain employs TRBV12-3 or TRBV12-4 and TRBJ2-3; TRBD2 matches 10 bases. With 4 bases clipped from V and 0 bases from J, the junction kept 7 bases outside the gene matches. This CDR3 has 17 amino acids. The CDR3 coding sequence is TGTGCCAGCAGTTCGGGGGGAGCGGGGGGGAGCACAGATACGCAGTATTTT. It specifies CASSSGGAGGSTDTQYF.

This chain joins TRBV25-1 and TRBJ1-6; TRBD1 might be the D (6 bases). The CDR3 runs to 17 residues. The germline gives CDR1 MGHDK, CDR2 SYGVNS. Trimming shortened V by 1 base and J by 4 bases, and 14 bases separated the two germline ends. The CDR3 region has the DNA TGTGCCAGCAGTGAATCCGAGGGGGGGACGTATAATTCACCCCTCCACTTT. The encoded protein is CASSESEGGTYNSPLHF.

The chain has TRBV4-2 and TRBJ2-2; 7 bases line up with TRBD2. Germline V gene sequence: CDR1 LGHNA, CDR2 YNFKEQ. The J segment lost 3 bases and the V segment lost 10 bases, leaving 8 bases of the junction unmatched. The CDR3 has 14 amino acids. CDR3 sequence (DNA): TGTGCCACCCGGGAGGAAGCATACACCGGGGAGCTGTTTTTT. Its translation: CATREEAYTGELFF.

The chain uses TRBV29-1 and TRBJ2-7; TRBD1 matches at 7 bases. After removal of 6 bases from V and 4 bases from J, the junction contained 6 bases not matched to a gene. The CDR3 contains 12 residues. Germline CDR1 and CDR2: SQVTM and ANQGSEA. The DNA for the CDR3 is TGCAGCGTGCTCGGGACAGTTTACGAGCAGTACTTC. This encodes CSVLGTVYEQYF.

The table lists this clonotype with a few counts. The chain employs TRBV5-1 and TRBJ2-4, with 14 bases that match TRBD2. The V segment lost 4 bases and the J segment 5 bases; nucleotides outside the gene matches: 5. The CDR3 is 16 residues long. The germline gives CDR1 SGHRS, CDR2 YFSETQ. This chain's CDR3 is CASSGTSGSGENIQYF. CDR3 DNA sequence: TGCGCCAGCAGCGGGACTAGCGGGAGTGGGGAAAACATTCAGTACTTC. Variable domain in full (rest from reference TRBV5-1 and TRBJ2-4): KAGVTQTPRYLIKTRGQQVTLSCSPISGHRSVSWYQQTPGQGLQFLFEYFSETQRNKGNFPGRFSGRQFSNSRSEMNVSTLELGDSALYLCASSGTSGSGENIQYFGAGTRLSVL.

The V gene is TRBV28, the J gene TRBJ1-2, with TRBD1 matching over 10 bases. The CDR3 length is 13 residues. J lost 7 bases, V lost 6 bases, and 5 bases had no gene match. In germline, CDR1 is MDHEN, CDR2 SYDVKM. CDR3 protein: CASRDRGGVGYTF. CDR3 bases: TGTGCCAGCAGGGACAGGGGGGGGGTTGGCTACACCTTC.

V usage is TRBV2 and J usage is TRBJ2-7; tentatively, D is TRBD1 (6 bases). V shed 7 bases and J shed 6 bases, with 10 bases lying between them. Germline V gene lookup returns CDR1 SNHLY and CDR2 FYNNEI. CDR3 size: 11 residues. This chain's CDR3 is CASTGDGEQYF. The CDR3 region has the DNA TGTGCCAGCACAGGGGACGGCGAGCAGTACTTC.